These 21 T cell receptor beta chains came from one sample sequenced in a study of cytomegalovirus exposure and HLA in healthy donors. The PCR contained 60 Vbeta and 13 Jbeta primers. The data were produced by immunoSEQ multiplex PCR, yet TCRdb's version contains in-frame clones alone and is incomplete. Of around 89,000 clones in the sample, approximately 83% are singletons; the top ten hold over 3%. The source material was PBMCs. These receptors all stem from a man in his forties in good health and CMV-seronegative.

This clone showed up just a few times. The chain carries TRBV4-3 and TRBJ2-2; possibly TRBD2 for D (5 bases). Trimming took off 6 bases at V and 3 bases at J, with 8 bases between the two ends. The CDR3 is 13 residues long. Germline V gives CDR1 LGHNA, CDR2 YSLEER. CDR3 sequence (DNA): TGCGCCAGCAGTGCACTAGACACCGGGGAGCTGTTTTTT. Protein: CASSALDTGELFF.

The V gene is TRBV4-3, the J gene TRBJ2-7; TRBD2 matches 7 bases. Germline CDR1 LGHNA, CDR2 YSLEER. The junction had 9 bases not matched to a gene; V was cut back by 0 bases and J by 7 bases. The CDR3 contains 15 residues. The DNA of the CDR3 is TGCGCCAGCAGCCAAGATTCCAGCGGGGAGAGGGAGCAGTACTTC. Protein sequence: CASSQDSSGEREQYF.

This clone was seen a few times. V is TRBV10-3 and J is TRBJ2-7; 9 nucleotides line up with TRBD2. Germline values: CDR1 ENHRY, CDR2 SYGVKD. J gave up 6 bases and V 3 bases, and 12 bases lay outside the gene matches. The CDR3 is 16 residues long. CDR3 region: CAISEGGGALASEQYF. The CDR3 DNA is TGTGCCATCAGTGAAGGCGGGGGGGCCCTAGCCAGCGAGCAGTACTTC.

This CDR3 is CASSQDRGGARDTQYF. For the CDR3, the DNA is TGCGCCAGCAGCCAAGATCGGGGAGGGGCGCGAGATACGCAGTATTTT. The rearrangement links TRBV4-3 to TRBJ2-3; TRBD2 matches at 7 bases. Trimming at V came to 0 bases and at J to 5 bases, leaving 8 bases not matched to a gene. This CDR3 has 16 amino acids. The germline V gene encodes CDR1 LGHNA and CDR2 YSLEER.

V usage is TRBV4-3 and J usage is TRBJ1-1, with D perhaps matching TRBD1 (5 bases). With 4 bases removed from V and 6 bases from J, the gap between germline ends came to 15 bases. The CDR3 has 14 amino acids. The germline V gene has CDR1 LGHNA and CDR2 YSLEER. DNA for the CDR3: TGCGCCAGCAGCCTGACGGGGACTGGTTCTGAAGCTTTCTTT. Translating it yields CASSLTGTGSEAFF.

The V and J genes are TRBV28 and TRBJ1-6; 8 nucleotides agree with TRBD1. Germline V lookup: CDR1 MDHEN, CDR2 SYDVKM. The CDR3 covers 15 residues. V gave up 4 bases and J gave up 8 bases; unmatched junction bases: 7. DNA for the CDR3: TGTGCCAGCAGTTCCCACCGGACAGGGCATTCACCCCTCCACTTT. Its translation is CASSSHRTGHSPLHF.

The CDR3 loop is CASSGADLRTGELFF. In nucleotides, the CDR3 is TGCGCCAGCAGTGGGGCGGATTTGAGGACCGGGGAGCTGTTTTTT. The chain links TRBV4-1 to TRBJ2-2; the D gene is possibly TRBD1 (5 bases). The V and J ends lost 6 bases and 5 bases respectively, with 16 bases between them. Germline lookup yields CDR1 MGHRA and CDR2 YSYEKL. This CDR3 comprises 15 residues.

This clone was detected a few times. The V call is TRBV25-1, the J call TRBJ1-1; 8 bases map to TRBD1. This CDR3 is 15 amino acids long. V gave up 2 bases and J gave up 3 bases; unmatched junction bases: 5. Germline V lookup: CDR1 MGHDK, CDR2 SYGVNS. In DNA form, the CDR3 reads TGTGCCAGCAGTGAACCTAAACAGGGGGACACTGAAGCTTTCTTT. Protein: CASSEPKQGDTEAFF.

This clone occurred a few times. V and J are TRBV6-6 and TRBJ2-7; TRBD1 matches at 7 bases. Germline CDR1 MNHNY, CDR2 SVGAGI (reference sequence). The CDR3 extends over 13 amino acids. Germline trimming cut 1 base from V and 3 bases from J; bases unmatched to any gene: 0. This chain's CDR3 is CASSYYRGYEQYF. The CDR3 DNA reads as TGTGCCAGCAGTTACTACAGGGGCTACGAGCAGTACTTC.

The chain employs TRBV29-1 and TRBJ1-2, with 7 bases fitting TRBD1. CDR3 length: 14 residues. J lost 8 bases, V lost 4 bases, and 13 bases had no gene match. Germline assignment: CDR1 SQVTM and CDR2 ANQGSEA. This chain's CDR3 is CSVAAGQAAEGYTF. The CDR3 coding sequence is TGCAGCGTTGCTGCTGGACAGGCAGCGGAGGGCTACACCTTC.

The CDR3 loop reads CASSLGGGRETQYF. The CDR3 DNA reads TGCGCCAGCAGCTTGGGGGGAGGGCGAGAGACCCAGTACTTC. The chain links TRBV5-1 to TRBJ2-5; 7 positions agree with TRBD2. The V segment lost 0 bases and the J segment 4 bases; nucleotides outside the gene matches: 3. The CDR3 contains 14 residues. Per the germline V gene, CDR1 is SGHRS and CDR2 is YFSETQ.

V and J are TRBV7-6 and TRBJ2-1, with a possible D match to TRBD2 (6 bases). Deletions cut 2 bases from V and 0 bases from J, with 17 bases between. This CDR3 contains 18 residues. From germline, CDR1 is SGHVS and CDR2 FNYEAQ. In nucleotides, the CDR3 is TGTGCCAGCAGCTTACTGCACGGGAGTGTGAGCTCCTACAATGAGCAGTTCTTC. Its protein is CASSLLHGSVSSYNEQFF.

The chain joins TRBV27 to TRBJ1-5, with D maybe TRBD1 (5 bases). V was cut by 4 bases and J by 1 base, with 17 bases left in between. CDR3 length: 17 amino acids. Germline values: CDR1 MNHEY, CDR2 SMNVEV (reference sequence). The CDR3 nucleotides read TGTGCCAGCAGTTCTCCCCCCAGGGATAAGAGCAATCAGCCCCAGCATTTT. Its protein product is CASSSPPRDKSNQPQHF.

The J gene is TRBJ1-1, the V gene TRBV7-6; D unclear. V shed 1 base and J shed 4 bases, with 13 bases lying between them. From germline, CDR1 is SGHVS and CDR2 FNYEAQ. The length of the CDR3 is 15 residues. The CDR3 is CASSLDPGGITEAFF. Written as DNA, the CDR3 is TGTGCCAGCAGCTTAGATCCGGGTGGTATCACTGAAGCTTTCTTT.

The chain joins TRBV5-5 to TRBJ1-5, with a tentative D call TRBD1 (6 bases). This CDR3 contains 17 residues. Germline V gene data show CDR1 as SGHKS and CDR2 as YYEKEE (reference sequence). Trimming shortened V by 5 bases and J by 3 bases, and 21 bases separated the two germline ends. CDR3 DNA sequence: TGTGCCAGCAGTTCAGGGTTGGCACAGGGAAACAATCAGCCCCAGCATTTT. Protein sequence: CASSSGLAQGNNQPQHF.

The rearrangement joins TRBV28 to TRBJ1-1, with D possibly matching TRBD1 (5 bases). V shed 6 bases and J shed 3 bases, with 14 bases lying between them. The germline V gene has CDR1 MDHEN and CDR2 SYDVKM. The length of the CDR3 is 14 residues. CDR3 sequence reads: CASRVEGADTEAFF. The CDR3, as DNA: TGTGCCAGCAGGGTCGAAGGGGCGGACACTGAAGCTTTCTTT.

The V call is TRBV11-1, the J call TRBJ2-1, with D possibly TRBD1 on 6 matching bases. CDR1 SGHAT and CDR2 FQDESV come from the germline V gene (reference sequence). The CDR3 loop spans 14 amino acids. Trimming stripped 1 base from V and 9 bases from J, with 13 bases between. CDR3 nucleotides: TGTGCCAGCAGCTTAGTGGGGACACCTACTGAGCAGTTCTTC. Residues: CASSLVGTPTEQFF.

This chain connects TRBV27 to TRBJ2-5, with D unclear. Near its end, the DNA agrees better with TRBJ2-7, so the J call may be wrong. This CDR3 has 13 amino acids. Germline V gene lookup returns CDR1 MNHEY and CDR2 SMNVEV (reference sequence). The CDR3 nucleotides read TGTGCCAGCAGTTTAACCCCGATATACGAGCAGTACTTC. Translated, it gives CASSLTPIYEQYF.

The chain's CDR3 is CASSLRTANTEAFF. As DNA, the CDR3 is TGCGCCAGCAGCCTACGGACAGCGAACACTGAAGCTTTCTTT. J is TRBJ1-1 and V is TRBV5-1, with D possibly matching TRBD1 (6 bases). V lost 4 bases and J 1 base, leaving 11 bases between the germline ends. This CDR3 region has 14 residues. Germline loops: CDR1 SGHRS, CDR2 YFSETQ.

The gene calls are TRBV5-6 and TRBJ2-3, with 8 bases lining up with TRBD2. Germline loops: CDR1 SGHDT, CDR2 YYEEEE. The CDR3 totals 15 residues. V gave up 0 bases and J gave up 4 bases; unmatched junction bases: 4. The CDR3 nucleotides are TGTGCCAGCAGCTTGGTCGGTAGCGGGGCAGATACGCAGTATTTT. This gives the protein CASSLVGSGADTQYF.

This clone was detected only a few times. The DNA of the CDR3 is TGCGCCAGCAGCCCACCCTCCGGGACAGTTACCTACGAGCAGTACTTC. It is translated as CASSPPSGTVTYEQYF. The chain links TRBV5-1 to TRBJ2-7; 7 bases are shared with TRBD1. CDR1 is SGHRS and CDR2 is YFSETQ in the germline V gene. V shed 4 bases, J shed 2 bases, and the junction held 12 bases outside the gene matches. The CDR3 runs 16 residues.